This T cell receptor (beta chain) was recorded in a study of beta chain features in type 1 diabetes. Reverse transcribing all isolated RNA meant expressed TCRB transcripts were sequenced. Sequencing used immunoSEQ multiplex PCR; TCRdb keeps in-frame clones, though not all of them. The sample has about 930,000 clones, roughly a sixth seen once. Germline CDR1 reads MNHEY; CDR2 reads SMNVEV (reference sequence). V gave up 0 bases and J gave up 8 bases; unmatched junction bases: 7. This CDR3 is built from 15 residues. The sequenced sample was naive CD4+ T cells from blood. This receptor was taken from a woman in her late teens or twenties in good health. V and J are TRBV27 and TRBJ1-2, with 9 bases fitting TRBD1. The CDR3 sequence: CASSLSLGTGWGYTF. CDR3 nucleotide sequence: TGTGCCAGCAGTTTATCACTAGGGACAGGGTGGGGCTACACCTTC.